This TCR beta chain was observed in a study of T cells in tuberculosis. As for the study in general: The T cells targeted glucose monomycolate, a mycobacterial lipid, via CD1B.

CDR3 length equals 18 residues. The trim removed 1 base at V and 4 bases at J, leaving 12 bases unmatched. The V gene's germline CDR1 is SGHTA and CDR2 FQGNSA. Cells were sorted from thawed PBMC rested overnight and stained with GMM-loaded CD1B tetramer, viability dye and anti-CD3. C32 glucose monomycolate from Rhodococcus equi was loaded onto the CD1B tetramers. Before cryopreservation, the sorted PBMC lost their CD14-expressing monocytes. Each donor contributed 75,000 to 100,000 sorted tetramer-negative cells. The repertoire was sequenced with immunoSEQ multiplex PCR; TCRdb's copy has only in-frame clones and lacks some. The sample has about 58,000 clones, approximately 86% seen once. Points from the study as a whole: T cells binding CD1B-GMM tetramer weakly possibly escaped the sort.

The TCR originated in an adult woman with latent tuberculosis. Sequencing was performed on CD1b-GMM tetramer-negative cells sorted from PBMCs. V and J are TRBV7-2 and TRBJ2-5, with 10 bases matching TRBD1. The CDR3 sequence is CASSLVGTGVGGTETQYF. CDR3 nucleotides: TGTGCCAGCAGCTTAGTGGGGACAGGGGTCGGCGGGACAGAGACCCAGTACTTC.